Sequencing of this TCR beta chain was carried out in a study of blood T cell repertoires in COVID-19 (dated by TCRdb to about 2020). Background for the entire study: Collaborator samples came from the United States, Italy and Spain and covered acute and convalescent phases of COVID-19. The material from the prospective study consisted of cDNA or gDNA derived from T cells, B-cell-depleted T cells, or PBMCs. Subjects who had been exposed to COVID-19, were actively infected with it, or had recovered from it provided the deeply sampled blood TCRbeta repertoires that made up the dataset. A freely available public database, intended as a resource for researchers studying the immune response to SARS-CoV-2, is where the repertoires were released. Samples came from the ongoing ImmuneRACE study (first 160 participants) plus 1,254 subjects from 6 global collaborators. The sample metadata nearly always contained a de-identified subject ID, COVID-19 status, age in years and sex. Where available, HLA class I and class II types were obtained from metadata supplied by the sample provider rather than from assay-based typing.

The immunoSEQ Assay, a bias-controlled multiplex PCR, was used to amplify TCRbeta CDR3 regions from genomic DNA. The paper's data handling went like this. The number of nucleated cells in each sample was estimated by amplification of reference gene primers within the assay. To quantify the absolute abundance of each unique TCRbeta CDR3 rearrangement, sequence reads were collapsed and filtered. Productive Simpson clonality was computed per sample as the square root of Simpson's diversity index over productive rearrangements. Entries here come from immuneACCESS through TCRdb and include only in-frame sequences with V and J called. Some clones fail to appear in such tables; in the studies checked, an unresolved V gene covers under half of the shortfall, and the cause of the remainder is unknown. V, J and clone size were drawn from that table, and D and trimming were deduced from the DNA. Across this sample there are 150,000 to 200,000 clones, with roughly 80% seen only once. 3% to 3.5% of the sample is taken by the ten largest.

CDR1 and CDR2 are drawn from the germline V gene: SGHRS, YFSETQ. V lost 4 bases and J lost 3 bases; the stretch between them is 17 bases long. From its cysteine to its phenylalanine, the CDR3 spans 16 amino acids. Only CDR3 DNA remains: 48 bases, in frame from the first base. Results the study describes overall, beyond this receptor: The quantity of clinical and demographic metadata differed by source and by participant and was supplied without curation.

On this clone: Which antigen it targets is not known. No qualities accompany the bases; no much larger clone lies one base away.

Participants in the prospective study were enrolled through a virtual design, were aged 18 to 89 years, and lived in some 24 United States geographic areas. In the prospective study, participants were assigned to cohorts based on the clinical history participants reported in a screening survey and a study questionnaire. Recovered participants in ImmuneRACE Cohort 3 were defined as having two consecutive negative NP/OP PCR tests, clearance from a healthcare professional, or resolution of symptoms. Each participant in the prospective study had whole blood, serum and a nasopharyngeal or oropharyngeal swab collected by mobile phlebotomists. Additional blood draws and questionnaires over an approximately two-month period could optionally be provided by prospective study participants. Before DNA extraction, blood samples from the prospective study were shipped at room temperature or frozen.

This chain is built from TRBV5-1 and TRBJ1-3; a tentative D match to TRBD1 spans 5 bases. The specimen was PBMCs or T cells enriched from blood (not recorded which). This receptor was obtained from a woman aged 55-69 years who had recovered from COVID-19. The DNA sequence is TGCGCCAGCAGCGAACGCAGGGTCGAGGATGGAAACACCATATATTTT. It specifies CASSERRVEDGNTIYF.